This entry concerns a single T cell receptor beta chain. Germline V CDR1 and CDR2: MNHEY, SMNVEV (reference sequence). The J segment lost 2 bases and the V segment lost 3 bases, leaving 7 bases of the junction unmatched. The length of the CDR3 is 16 residues. Profiled with immunoSEQ multiplex PCR; TCRdb holds only in-frame clones, not every one. There are some 70,000 clones in the sample; 80% to 85% occur only once, and about 0.42% lies in the top ten. This record comes from a study of OX40 agonist ivuxolimab in advanced cancers. The V and J genes are TRBV27 and TRBJ2-1; 7 nucleotides line up with TRBD1. The source of this sequence is an adult with an advanced solid tumor such as melanoma, head and neck, liver or kidney cancer. The sample was CD4+ or CD8+ T cells sorted from blood, taken in a trial of the OX40 agonist ivuxolimab. The CDR3, as DNA: TGTGCCAGCAGTTTCTTCGGACAGGTGACCTACAATGAGCAGTTCTTC. Its translation is CASSFFGQVTYNEQFF.